The 17 T cell receptor beta chains presented below share a single source sample, sequenced in a study of T cell responses to AZD1222 COVID-19 vaccine (dated by TCRdb to the early 2020s). The protocol used for the library was the immunoSEQ multiplex PCR assay. TCRdb stores this immuneACCESS table with in-frame sequences only. Part of the clones is absent; in the studies checked, under half of the shortfall reflects unresolved V genes, and no reason is known for the rest. The sample includes 90,000 to 100,000 clones, with 70% to 85% observed a single time. The leading ten clones occupy 14% of the sample. The label giving this sample's time point can be read as: about 28 days (+/-7) after the second vaccine dose. The sequences come from peripheral blood, collected 28 days after the second AZD1222 dose. Every receptor here comes from an adult who received the AZD1222 COVID-19 vaccine.

The V call is TRBV10-3, the J call TRBJ1-2; tentatively, D is TRBD1 (6 bases). Germline V gene data show CDR1 as ENHRY and CDR2 as SYGVKD. The V and J ends lost 11 bases and 3 bases respectively, with 16 bases between them. The CDR3 totals 13 residues. CDR3 sequence: CAVGGGGDYGYTF. In nucleotides, the CDR3 is TGTGCCGTAGGCGGGGGGGGCGACTATGGCTACACCTTC.

This sequence joins TRBV18 and TRBJ2-4; D is undetermined. The length of the CDR3 is 14 residues. CDR1 KGHSH and CDR2 LQKENI come from the germline V gene. With 0 bases removed from V and 4 bases from J, the gap between germline ends came to 7 bases. The CDR3 region is CASSPPSVKNIQYF. The CDR3 coding sequence is TGTGCCAGCTCACCACCGTCTGTGAAAAACATTCAGTACTTC. Looking up the rest from reference TRBV18 and TRBJ2-4 gives the full variable domain: NAGVMQNPRHLVRRRGQEARLRCSPMKGHSHVYWYRQLPEEGLKFMVYLQKENIIDESGMPKERFSAEFPKEGPSILRIQQVVRGDSAAYFCASSPPSVKNIQYFGAGTRLSVL.

The V and J genes are TRBV27 and TRBJ2-1; 10 positions agree with TRBD2. CDR1 is MNHEY and CDR2 is SMNVEV in the germline V gene (reference sequence). V lost 5 bases to trimming and J lost 2 bases; unmatched junction nucleotides: 15. This CDR3 has 19 amino acids. The CDR3 reads CASSPLSSQLAGTYNEQFF. CDR3 nucleotides: TGTGCCAGCAGTCCGCTAAGCTCACAACTAGCGGGAACCTACAATGAGCAGTTCTTC.

The CDR3 is CASSLDPARKVSGANVLTF. CDR3 DNA sequence: TGTGCCAGCAGCTTAGACCCTGCACGGAAGGTCTCTGGGGCCAACGTCCTGACTTTC. The rearrangement uses TRBV11-3 and TRBJ2-6; no firm D call. Germline lookup yields CDR1 SGHNT and CDR2 YENEEA. The CDR3 is 19 amino acids. Trimming removed 0 bases from V and 0 bases from J, with 15 bases in between.

The J gene is TRBJ1-2, the V gene TRBV7-9; 10 bases agree with TRBD1. CDR1 SEHNR and CDR2 FQNEAQ come from the germline V gene (reference sequence). J was trimmed by 8 bases and V by 5 bases; bases with no gene match: 8. The CDR3 is 14 amino acids. The CDR3 sequence is CASSPGQGEGGYTF. The DNA of the CDR3 is TGTGCCAGCAGCCCAGGACAGGGGGAGGGAGGCTACACCTTC.

The chain couples TRBV30 to TRBJ1-6; TRBD1 matches at 8 bases. CDR1 GTSNPN and CDR2 SVGIG come from the germline V gene (reference sequence). V gave up 5 bases and J gave up 7 bases; unmatched junction bases: 4. This CDR3 is built from 13 residues. The chain's CDR3 is CAWGGQANSPLHF. DNA for the CDR3: TGTGCCTGGGGGGGACAGGCGAATTCACCCCTCCACTTT.

The chain couples TRBV20-1 to TRBJ2-7; no reliable D call. V lost 6 bases and J 9 bases, leaving 12 bases between the germline ends. The germline V gene encodes CDR1 DFQATT and CDR2 SNEGSKA (reference sequence). The CDR3 totals 10 residues. Here the CDR3 DNA reads TGCAGTGCGTTATTCTTCGGGCAGTACTTC. It specifies CSALFFGQYF.

The genes are TRBV25-1 and TRBJ2-3; the D gene is possibly TRBD2 (6 bases). Germline assignment: CDR1 MGHDK and CDR2 SYGVNS. The CDR3 extends over 15 amino acids. Trimming pared 3 bases from V and 0 bases from J, leaving 10 bases between. The CDR3 sequence is CASSEEGKSTDTQYF. The CDR3 DNA sequence: TGTGCCAGCAGTGAGGAGGGGAAAAGCACAGATACGCAGTATTTT.

This chain uses TRBV12-3 or TRBV12-4 with TRBJ1-1, with D unresolved. The length of the CDR3 is 13 residues. With 3 bases removed from V and 1 base from J, the gap between germline ends came to 6 bases. CDR3 loop: CASSFGENTEAFF. In DNA form, the CDR3 reads TGTGCCAGCAGTTTCGGGGAGAACACTGAAGCTTTCTTT.

The chain employs TRBV6-5 and TRBJ2-7; 7 positions match TRBD1. With 7 bases clipped from V and 3 bases from J, the junction kept 12 bases outside the gene matches. Germline CDR1 MNHEY, CDR2 SVGAGI. CDR3 size: 15 residues. The CDR3 bases are TGTGCCAGCACCAGGGACAGTCAGGTCGGCTACGAGCAGTACTTC. Amino acid sequence: CASTRDSQVGYEQYF.

The CDR3 DNA follows: TGTGCCAGTAGTATGCCCGGGGGACCCGGGGAGCTGTTTTTT. Translated: CASSMPGGPGELFF. The chain joins TRBV19 to TRBJ2-2; TRBD2 is a possible D gene (6 bases). The germline gives CDR1 LNHDA, CDR2 SQIVND (reference sequence). The CDR3 is 14 residues long. The germline V and J ends were trimmed by 3 bases and 6 bases, with 11 bases remaining between them.

This rearrangement joins TRBV11-2 to TRBJ2-1; 11 nucleotides line up with TRBD2. Germline-derived CDR1 and CDR2 are SGHAT and FQNNGV. This CDR3 is built from 15 residues. The V gene end was trimmed by 3 bases and the J gene end by 8 bases; junction bases not matched to a gene: 6. The CDR3 sequence: CASSLQLAGVDEQFF. CDR3 in DNA: TGTGCCAGCAGCTTGCAACTAGCGGGGGTTGATGAGCAGTTCTTC.

V is TRBV7-9 and J is TRBJ2-5; D gene unclear. V lost 5 bases and J lost 5, with 18 bases in between. CDR3 size: 15 residues. The V gene's germline CDR1 is SEHNR and CDR2 FQNEAQ (reference sequence). CDR3 DNA: TGTGCCAGCAGCCTCCGTAGGAGCAGGAACGAGACCCAGTACTTC. Translation gives CASSLRRSRNETQYF.

The chain combines TRBV5-1 with TRBJ2-5; 7 nucleotides agree with TRBD2. V shed 6 bases, J shed 0 bases, and the junction held 8 bases outside the gene matches. Germline V gene lookup returns CDR1 SGHRS and CDR2 YFSETQ. The CDR3 runs 15 residues. CDR3 bases: TGCGCCAGCACGCCCAGCGGGACGTACCAAGAGACCCAGTACTTC. Residues: CASTPSGTYQETQYF.

V is TRBV5-1 and J is TRBJ1-1, with D uncertain. Germline values: CDR1 SGHRS, CDR2 YFSETQ. V was pared by 3 bases and J by 0 bases, with 9 bases between. The CDR3 contains 14 residues. CDR3 region: CASSSSGMNTEAFF. CDR3 coding DNA: TGCGCCAGCAGCTCCTCCGGGATGAACACTGAAGCTTTCTTT. Filled out from reference TRBV5-1 and TRBJ1-1, the complete variable domain reads KAGVTQTPRYLIKTRGQQVTLSCSPISGHRSVSWYQQTPGQGLQFLFEYFSETQRNKGNFPGRFSGRQFSNSRSEMNVSTLELGDSALYLCASSSSGMNTEAFFGQGTRLTVV.

This sequence joins TRBV2 and TRBJ2-7; D is undetermined. The CDR3 loop spans 12 amino acids. Between the trimmed V and J ends, which lost 2 bases and 3 bases, there was a span of 5 bases. Germline CDR1 is SNHLY and CDR2 is FYNNEI. The CDR3 sequence: CASSEINYEQYF. The CDR3 bases are TGTGCCAGCAGTGAAATAAACTACGAGCAGTACTTC. Drawing the rest from reference TRBV2 and TRBJ2-7, the complete variable domain is EPEVTQTPSHQVTQMGQEVILRCVPISNHLYFYWYRQILGQKVEFLVSFYNNEISEKSEIFDDQFSVERPDGSNFTLKIRSTKLEDSAMYFCASSEINYEQYFGPGTRLTVT.

This clone was found a few times. The V gene is TRBV9, the J gene TRBJ1-1; TRBD1 might be the D (5 bases). V was trimmed by 0 bases and J by 5 bases, leaving 20 bases between them. Looked up from germline, CDR1 is SGDLS and CDR2 is YYNGEE. The CDR3 is 17 amino acids. The CDR3 DNA is TGTGCCAGCAGCGTAGAGGCAGGGATGGTGGCGGGGACTGAAGCTTTCTTT. Amino acid sequence: CASSVEAGMVAGTEAFF.